This is a list of T cell receptor beta chains from one sample in a study of blood T cell repertoires in COVID-19. The table came from immunoSEQ multiplex PCR; TCRdb's copy has only in-frame clones and leaves some out. The sample holds about 240,000 clones, more than 75% seen once. The sample was PBMCs or T cells enriched from blood (not recorded which). The receptors derive from a woman aged 35 to 49 with acute COVID-19. Both conserved end residues are part of each CDR3. The D gene is left open where the match is weak. Some rows mark clone size as missing; the rest say once, few, many or name a class of expanded clone.

D	V	J	size	DNA	CDR3
TRBD1	TRBV11-2	TRBJ2-7	NA	TGTGCCAGCAGCCCGGGGACAGGGGTATGGTACGAGCAGTACTTC	CASSPGTGVWYEQYF
TRBD1	TRBV20-1	TRBJ1-1	NA	TGCAGTGCTAGTAGACAGGGAAACACTGAAGCTTTCTTT	CSASRQGNTEAFF
NA	TRBV27	TRBJ1-5	NA	TGTGCCAGGAGGGGGAATCAGCCCCAGCATTTT	CARRGNQPQHF
TRBD1	TRBV5-1	TRBJ1-1	NA	TGCGCCAGCAGCTTAAACCAGGGGGCAACGAACACTGAAGCTTTCTTT	CASSLNQGATNTEAFF
NA	TRBV7-9	TRBJ1-6	NA	TGTGCCAGCAGCGCAACCCAAGGGGTCGGCTCACCCCTCCACTTT	CASSATQGVGSPLHF
NA	TRBV5-1	TRBJ2-7	NA	TGCGCCAGCAGTAAGAGACTAGCCTACGAGCAGTACTTC	CASSKRLAYEQYF
NA	TRBV11-3	TRBJ1-1	NA	TGTGCCAGCAGTCCAGGGGCGAACACTGAAGCTTTCTTT	CASSPGANTEAFF
NA	TRBV5-1	TRBJ2-1	NA	TGCGCCAGCACCGTTCGGGGTGGCAATGAGCAGTTCTTC	CASTVRGGNEQFF
NA	TRBV6-6	TRBJ1-5	NA	TGTGCCAGCAACCTAGGACCCAGGGTTCAGCCCCAGCATTTT	CASNLGPRVQPQHF
NA	TRBV12-3/TRBV12-4	TRBJ1-5	NA	TGTGCCAGCAGCGTCAGCAATCAGCCCCAGCATTTT	CASSVSNQPQHF
TRBD1	TRBV6-6	TRBJ2-7	NA	TGTGCCAGCAGCCGGGGACAGGCCGACTACGAGCAGTACTTC	CASSRGQADYEQYF
TRBD1	TRBV6-5	TRBJ2-7	once	TGTGCCAGCAGTCCGGGACAGGGACTTTACGAGCAGTACTTC	CASSPGQGLYEQYF
TRBD1	TRBV19	TRBJ1-1	NA	TGTGCCAGTAGTATCCAGGGACAGGAGAACACTGAAGCTTTCTTT	CASSIQGQENTEAFF
TRBD2	TRBV5-1	TRBJ2-2	NA	TGCGCCAGCAGCTTCCGACAGGGAATGGTAGCGGGAGGATCTGGGGAGCTGTTTTTT	CASSFRQGMVAGGSGELFF